The 30 T cell receptor beta chains presented below share a single source sample, sequenced in a study of OX40 agonist ivuxolimab in advanced cancers. Assay: immunoSEQ multiplex PCR; the TCRdb copy retains only in-frame clones and omits some. This table holds 70,000 or so clones, around nine tenths found once. The source material was CD4+ or CD8+ T cells sorted from blood, sampled in a trial of the OX40 agonist ivuxolimab. The source of these receptors is an adult with an advanced solid tumor such as melanoma, head and neck, liver or kidney cancer.

The chain uses TRBV18 and TRBJ2-5; 8 nucleotides line up with TRBD1. Germline CDR1 and CDR2: KGHSH and LQKENI. This CDR3 has 15 amino acids. Trimming cost V 5 bases and J 5 bases; bases outside gene matches: 10. CDR3 amino acids: CASSFDRGQLETQYF. The CDR3 DNA reads TGTGCCAGCTCATTCGACAGGGGTCAGTTGGAGACCCAGTACTTC.

The V gene is TRBV19, the J gene TRBJ1-5, with D unclear. V was trimmed by 7 bases and J by 6 bases, leaving 19 bases between them. The CDR3 runs to 15 residues. Germline CDR1 is LNHDA and CDR2 is SQIVND (reference sequence). CDR3 sequence (DNA): TGTGCCAGTACCACACCTCGGGCAATTCCTCAGCCCCAGCATTTT. It is translated as CASTTPRAIPQPQHF.

The V and J genes are TRBV7-9 and TRBJ1-5; D ambiguous. This CDR3 contains 14 residues. Germline lookup yields CDR1 SEHNR and CDR2 FQNEAQ (reference sequence). Trimming stripped 1 base from V and 0 bases from J, with 4 bases between. CDR3 bases: TGTGCCAGCAGCTTAGAGAGTAGCAATCAGCCCCAGCATTTT. Protein product: CASSLESSNQPQHF. Full variable domain (missing parts from reference TRBV7-9 and TRBJ1-5): DTGVSQNPRHKITKRGQNVTFRCDPISEHNRLYWYRQTLGQGPEFLTYFQNEAQLEKSRLLSDRFSAERPKGSFSTLEIQRTEQGDSAMYLCASSLESSNQPQHFGDGTRLSIL.

The chain is built from TRBV29-1 and TRBJ2-7, with 9 positions matching TRBD1. The germline V gene encodes CDR1 SQVTM and CDR2 ANQGSEA. Unmatched junction bases numbered 7, after V lost 7 bases and J lost 6 bases. The CDR3 has 12 residues. Here the CDR3 DNA reads TGCAGCGCCATGGGGACAGGGCCCGAGCAGTACTTC. Its protein is CSAMGTGPEQYF.

The chain couples TRBV7-2 to TRBJ2-1; weak D call: TRBD2 (6 bases). The CDR3 length is 13 residues. The V and J ends lost 6 bases and 7 bases respectively, with 13 bases between them. Germline-derived CDR1 and CDR2 are SGHTA and FQGNSA. The CDR3 nucleotides are TGTGCCAGCAGGACCGGGGGAGGAAATGAGCAGTTCTTC. Residues: CASRTGGGNEQFF.

The chain carries TRBV7-2 and TRBJ2-5, with 7 nucleotides matching TRBD1. This CDR3 spans 13 amino acids. With V trimmed by 5 bases and J by 4 bases, 4 bases remained unmatched. Germline CDR1 reads SGHTA; CDR2 reads FQGNSA. The CDR3 sequence: CASSPRTGETQYF. The CDR3 bases are TGTGCCAGCAGCCCAAGGACAGGAGAGACCCAGTACTTC.

CDR3 in DNA: TGTGCCAGCAGTTACCCGGAGGAAGAGACCCAGTACTTC. It codes for CASSYPEEETQYF. This chain links TRBV6-6 with TRBJ2-5; perhaps TRBD2 as D (5 bases). The CDR3 loop spans 13 amino acids. Germline V gene sequence: CDR1 MNHNY, CDR2 SVGAGI (reference sequence). V was trimmed by 2 bases and J by 3 bases, leaving 7 bases between them.

J is TRBJ2-7 and V is TRBV27; 16 bases agree with TRBD2. The CDR3 is 17 residues long. Germline loops: CDR1 MNHEY, CDR2 SMNVEV (reference sequence). Trimming took 4 bases from V and 1 from J; bases not matched to a gene: 4. DNA of the CDR3: TGTGCCAGCAGTTCGGGACTAGCGGGAGGGCCATCCTACGAGCAGTACTTC. Translation: CASSSGLAGGPSYEQYF.

The gene calls are TRBV5-4 and TRBJ1-2; possible D gene TRBD1, 5 bases. The CDR3 runs 12 residues. CDR1 is SGHNT and CDR2 is YYREEE in the germline V gene (reference sequence). Trimming took 0 bases from V and 7 from J, leaving 7 bases between them. The CDR3 sequence is CASSLDRSGYTF. The CDR3 nucleotides are TGTGCCAGCAGCTTGGACAGGTCTGGCTACACCTTC. The whole variable domain, remainder taken from reference TRBV5-4 and TRBJ1-2, is ETGVTQSPTHLIKTRGQQVTLRCSSQSGHNTVSWYQQALGQGPQFIFQYYREEENGRGNFPPRFSGLQFPNYSSELNVNALELDDSALYLCASSLDRSGYTFGSGTRLTVV.

This clone has only one observation. The chain recombines TRBV25-1 with TRBJ1-2; TRBD1 aligns across 7 bases. The CDR3 contains 14 residues. CDR1 MGHDK and CDR2 SYGVNS come from the germline V gene. V was clipped by 8 bases and J by 2 bases; unmatched bases: 8. CDR3 bases: TGTGCCAGCGCACGGGACAGCTTAAACTATGGCTACACCTTC. Translating gives CASARDSLNYGYTF.

The chain carries TRBV11-2 and TRBJ2-7, with 8 bases that match TRBD1. Germline CDR1 reads SGHAT; CDR2 reads FQNNGV. The CDR3 covers 14 residues. J lost 3 bases, V lost 8 bases, and 9 bases had no gene match. This CDR3 reads CASGPTGTGYEQYF. The CDR3 DNA reads TGTGCCAGCGGCCCGACCGGGACAGGCTACGAGCAGTACTTC.

This sequence joins TRBV7-2 and TRBJ1-5; 8 nucleotides align to TRBD1. The germline V gene has CDR1 SGHTA and CDR2 FQGNSA. CDR3 length equals 15 residues. V gave up 5 bases and J gave up 5 bases; unmatched junction bases: 8. CDR3 nucleotides: TGTGCCAGCAGCCGGACAGGGAGCGGCGATCAGCCCCAGCATTTT. Protein: CASSRTGSGDQPQHF. The variable domain in full, completed from reference TRBV7-2 and TRBJ1-5, reads GAGVSQSPSNKVTEKGKDVELRCDPISGHTALYWYRQSLGQGLEFLIYFQGNSAPDKSGLPSDRFSAERTGGSVSTLTIQRTQQEDSAVYLCASSRTGSGDQPQHFGDGTRLSIL.

The chain couples TRBV30 to TRBJ2-3; D is ambiguous. This CDR3 is built from 15 residues. Germline V gene data show CDR1 as GTSNPN and CDR2 as SVGIG (reference sequence). Between the trimmed V and J ends, which lost 1 base and 1 base, there was a span of 12 bases. The CDR3 spells CAWSAMVDGTDTQYF. The CDR3 coding sequence is TGTGCCTGGAGTGCGATGGTAGACGGCACAGATACGCAGTATTTT.

This chain links TRBV27 with TRBJ1-3; D call uncertain. Germline V gene sequence: CDR1 MNHEY, CDR2 SMNVEV (reference sequence). Trimming left V 4 bases short and J 4 bases short, with 8 bases between. CDR3 size: 13 residues. CDR3 coding DNA: TGTGCCAGCAGTTCAAATGGGGGAAACACCATATATTTT. Translating it yields CASSSNGGNTIYF.

V is TRBV6-5 and J is TRBJ1-4; perhaps TRBD1 as D (5 bases). The length of the CDR3 is 14 residues. The germline V and J ends were trimmed by 2 bases and 7 bases, with 11 bases remaining between them. Germline loops: CDR1 MNHEY, CDR2 SVGAGI. The CDR3 region has the DNA TGTGCCAGCAGTTACGGGGCAGGGAGTGAAAAACTGTTTTTT. Translation: CASSYGAGSEKLFF.

Only one count was recorded for this clone. The V call is TRBV30, the J call TRBJ1-1; 9 nucleotides line up with TRBD1. There are 14 residues in the CDR3. J was trimmed by 9 bases and V by 3 bases; bases with no gene match: 11. Germline CDR1 GTSNPN, CDR2 SVGIG (reference sequence). In DNA form, the CDR3 reads TGTGCCTGGAGCTTAACCGGGACAGGGTTGAAAGCTTTCTTT. It specifies CAWSLTGTGLKAFF.

The count of this clone is one. The CDR3 DNA is TGTGCCAGCAGTTTAACCTATAGAGCCTATGGCTACACCTTC. It translates to CASSLTYRAYGYTF. The chain uses TRBV28 and TRBJ1-2, with D hard to call. The germline V and J ends were trimmed by 2 bases and 4 bases, with 11 bases remaining between them. The germline CDR1 and CDR2 sequences are MDHEN and SYDVKM. The CDR3 contains 14 residues.

This chain joins TRBV6-5 and TRBJ2-7, with a weak D call TRBD2 (6 bases). The germline V and J ends were trimmed by 8 bases and 0 bases, with 17 bases remaining between them. Germline V lookup: CDR1 MNHEY, CDR2 SVGAGI. This CDR3 comprises 15 residues. CDR3 nucleotides: TGTGCCAGCTCCCAGGCGCGGGGAAGCTCCTACGAGCAGTACTTC. It is translated as CASSQARGSSYEQYF.

This clone was seen just once. CDR3 protein: CASSPFRQGEKDEQFF. The CDR3, as DNA: TGTGCCAGCTCCCCATTCAGGCAGGGGGAGAAGGATGAGCAGTTCTTC. V and J are TRBV5-4 and TRBJ2-1, with 7 bases fitting TRBD1. Germline V lookup: CDR1 SGHNT, CDR2 YYREEE (reference sequence). The junction had 18 bases not matched to a gene; V was cut back by 7 bases and J by 8 bases. CDR3 length: 16 residues.

The rearrangement joins TRBV28 to TRBJ2-7; the D gene is possibly TRBD2 (6 bases). The CDR3 loop spans 12 amino acids. Germline V lookup: CDR1 MDHEN, CDR2 SYDVKM. The CDR3, as DNA: TGTGCAGCGGGTGGGCAGACCTACGAGCAGTACTTC. As protein: CAAGGQTYEQYF.

As DNA, the CDR3 is TGTGCCTGGAGCCCGCCGGGACAGGGGACTTTCAAAGCTTTCTTT. Its translation is CAWSPPGQGTFKAFF. The V call is TRBV30, the J call TRBJ1-1; 10 nucleotides align to TRBD1. CDR3 length: 15 residues. Germline CDR1 is GTSNPN and CDR2 is SVGIG (reference sequence). The V and J ends lost 3 bases and 9 bases, in that order; junction bases with no gene match: 13.

The J gene is TRBJ2-7, the V gene TRBV2; D uncertain. CDR1 and CDR2 from the germline V gene are SNHLY and FYNNEI. Trimming took 2 bases from V and 4 from J, leaving 3 bases between them. This CDR3 is built from 11 residues. This CDR3 is CASSERYEQYF. DNA for the CDR3: TGTGCCAGCAGTGAACGATACGAGCAGTACTTC.

The J gene is TRBJ1-5, the V gene TRBV27; D is possibly TRBD1 (5 bases). V gave up 2 bases and J gave up 4 bases, with 18 bases separating them. The CDR3 is 17 residues long. Per germline, CDR1 MNHEY and CDR2 SMNVEV (reference sequence). The CDR3: CASSLRAPGLRNQPQHF. CDR3 in DNA: TGTGCCAGCAGTTTAAGGGCCCCGGGACTTCGGAATCAGCCCCAGCATTTT.

This clone was recorded once. CDR3 nucleotide sequence: TGTGCCAGCAGCAAACGCCCGGAGACTGAAGCTTTCTTT. Translating gives CASSKRPETEAFF. The rearrangement links TRBV7-2 to TRBJ1-1; no clear D. Trimming took 5 bases from V and 5 from J, leaving 12 bases between them. CDR1 is SGHTA, CDR2 FQGNSA, per germline. The length of the CDR3 is 13 residues.

The table lists this clone with a few counts. V and J are TRBV20-1 and TRBJ1-1, with D hard to call. This CDR3 spans 11 amino acids. V was cut by 5 bases and J by 7 bases, with 11 bases left in between. Germline values: CDR1 DFQATT, CDR2 SNEGSKA (reference sequence). The DNA for the CDR3 is TGCAGTGCTGGCCATAGTTTTGAAGCTTTCTTT. It codes for CSAGHSFEAFF.

This clone was seen once. The chain combines TRBV4-3 with TRBJ1-3; TRBD1 agrees at 11 bases. The V gene's germline CDR1 is LGHNA and CDR2 YSLEER. CDR3 length: 19 residues. V dropped 0 bases and J dropped 5; count of bases not matched to a gene: 12. The DNA for the CDR3 is TGCGCCAGCAGCCAAGATAATTCGGCCGGACAGGGGGCGAGAAACACCATATATTTT. It specifies CASSQDNSAGQGARNTIYF.

The rearrangement joins TRBV5-1 to TRBJ1-2; 8 bases fit TRBD1. The CDR3 spans 14 residues. Germline V gene data show CDR1 as SGHRS and CDR2 as YFSETQ. J gave up 3 bases and V 4 bases, and 5 bases lay outside the gene matches. The CDR3 protein is CASSGGQGYYGYTF. The CDR3 DNA is TGCGCCAGCAGCGGCGGACAGGGCTACTATGGCTACACCTTC.

The gene calls are TRBV6-5 and TRBJ2-7, with D possibly matching TRBD2 (5 bases). The CDR3 loop spans 15 amino acids. Between the trimmed V and J ends, which lost 6 bases and 0 bases, there was a span of 15 bases. Germline CDR1 reads MNHEY; CDR2 reads SVGAGI. In DNA form, the CDR3 reads TGTGCCAGCAGACCCAGTGGGGAGAGCTCCTACGAGCAGTACTTC. Translated: CASRPSGESSYEQYF.

The rearrangement joins TRBV5-3 to TRBJ1-2; D remains ambiguous. TRBV5-3 carries the ORF label, with uncertain function. The CDR3 contains 15 residues. The V end lost 0 bases, the J end lost 0 bases, and 9 bases lay between the germline ends. The CDR3 bases are TGTGCCAGAAGCTTGGGAAACCAGCCTAACTATGGCTACACCTTC. Its translation is CARSLGNQPNYGYTF.

The chain joins TRBV7-6 to TRBJ1-5, with a tentative D call TRBD1 (5 bases). The CDR3 has 13 amino acids. Germline loops: CDR1 SGHVS, CDR2 FNYEAQ. V dropped 5 bases and J dropped 5 bases, with 10 bases sitting between them. For the CDR3, the DNA is TGTGCCAGCAGCGGACAAGGGGATCAGCCCCAGCATTTT. Translating gives CASSGQGDQPQHF.